The rows below give T cell receptor beta chains drawn from one sample of a study of PD-1 blockade in classical Hodgkin lymphoma. Measured with immunoSEQ multiplex PCR; TCRdb has only the in-frame clones, and not every one. The table lists about 84,000 clones, around 90% of them singletons. This material consisted of peripheral blood mononuclear cells (PBMCs), taken at baseline. All receptors come from a human donor with classical Hodgkin lymphoma. Each CDR3 is given with its conserved first and last residue. The order of the fields is J gene, D gene, clone size, CDR3 length, V gene, CDR3 protein, CDR3 DNA. D genes are given only for firm matches. Clone sizes are given selectively: once, few, many, or a class where the clone is expanded.

j_gene: TRBJ1-3
d_gene: -
abundance: -
len: 17
v_gene: TRBV5-1
CDR3aa: CASSPSLSGSSGNTIYF
CDR3nt: TGCGCCAGCAGCCCGTCTCTGTCGGGGAGCTCTGGAAACACCATATATTTT

j_gene: TRBJ2-7
d_gene: -
abundance: -
len: 15
v_gene: TRBV4-1
CDR3aa: CASSQEGHRNYEQYF
CDR3nt: TGCGCCAGCAGCCAAGAGGGACACCGAAACTACGAGCAGTACTTC

j_gene: TRBJ1-1
d_gene: -
abundance: -
len: 13
v_gene: TRBV25-1
CDR3aa: CASRAGSTTEAFF
CDR3nt: TGTGCCAGCAGAGCAGGGTCTACCACTGAAGCTTTCTTT

j_gene: TRBJ1-2
d_gene: -
abundance: few
len: 15
v_gene: TRBV10-3
CDR3aa: CAISEVGAANYGYTF
CDR3nt: TGTGCCATCAGTGAGGTCGGGGCGGCTAACTATGGCTACACCTTC

j_gene: TRBJ2-5
d_gene: TRBD1
abundance: once
len: 13
v_gene: TRBV10-1
CDR3aa: CASSDRGQETQYF
CDR3nt: TGCGCCAGCAGTGACAGGGGGCAAGAGACCCAGTACTTC

j_gene: TRBJ1-6
d_gene: -
abundance: -
len: 15
v_gene: TRBV7-6
CDR3aa: CASSSDRPSNSPLHF
CDR3nt: TGTGCCAGCAGCTCAGACCGGCCGTCGAATTCACCCCTCCACTTT

j_gene: TRBJ1-5
d_gene: -
abundance: once
len: 14
v_gene: TRBV2
CDR3aa: CASSDNGGGQPQHF
CDR3nt: TGTGCCAGCAGTGACAATGGGGGCGGTCAGCCCCAGCATTTT

j_gene: TRBJ2-3
d_gene: TRBD2
abundance: -
len: 15
v_gene: TRBV30
CDR3aa: CAWSTLAFSTDTQYF
CDR3nt: TGTGCCTGGAGCACACTAGCGTTCAGCACAGATACGCAGTATTTT

j_gene: TRBJ1-1
d_gene: -
abundance: -
len: 13
v_gene: TRBV15
CDR3aa: CATSRDRNTEAFF
CDR3nt: TGTGCCACCAGCAGAGACAGGAACACTGAAGCTTTCTTT

j_gene: TRBJ2-7
d_gene: -
abundance: -
len: 15
v_gene: TRBV2
CDR3aa: CASSDLEGDFYEQYF
CDR3nt: TGTGCCAGCAGTGACTTGGAAGGGGACTTCTACGAGCAGTACTTC

j_gene: TRBJ2-4
d_gene: -
abundance: -
len: 17
v_gene: TRBV4-2
CDR3aa: CASSQGDEGLAKNIQYF
CDR3nt: TGTGCCAGCAGCCAAGGTGACGAGGGGTTAGCCAAAAACATTCAGTACTTC

j_gene: TRBJ2-3
d_gene: -
abundance: -
len: 14
v_gene: TRBV11-3
CDR3aa: CASSLDLREDTQYF
CDR3nt: TGTGCCAGCAGCTTAGATCTCCGGGAAGATACGCAGTATTTT

j_gene: TRBJ1-3
d_gene: TRBD1
abundance: few
len: 16
v_gene: TRBV9
CDR3aa: CASSVETGDSGNTIYF
CDR3nt: TGTGCCAGCAGCGTAGAGACAGGGGATTCCGGAAACACCATATATTTT

j_gene: TRBJ1-1
d_gene: TRBD1
abundance: -
len: 12
v_gene: TRBV28
CDR3aa: CASSPDRVEAFF
CDR3nt: TGTGCCAGCAGTCCAGACAGGGTAGAAGCTTTCTTT

j_gene: TRBJ2-4
d_gene: -
abundance: -
len: 11
v_gene: TRBV6-5
CDR3aa: CASRLEGIQYF
CDR3nt: TGTGCCAGCAGACTAGAGGGCATTCAGTACTTC

j_gene: TRBJ2-2
d_gene: TRBD2
abundance: -
len: 18
v_gene: TRBV4-3
CDR3aa: CASSQVLAGVAGTGELFF
CDR3nt: TGCGCCAGCAGCCAAGTACTAGCGGGAGTGGCGGGCACCGGGGAGCTGTTTTTT

j_gene: TRBJ2-7
d_gene: -
abundance: -
len: 11
v_gene: TRBV28
CDR3aa: CASHGTYEQYF
CDR3nt: TGTGCCAGCCACGGCACCTACGAGCAGTACTTC

j_gene: TRBJ2-2
d_gene: TRBD2
abundance: -
len: 17
v_gene: TRBV4-3
CDR3aa: CASSQQIAGGLAGELFF
CDR3nt: TGCGCCAGCAGCCAGCAGATAGCGGGAGGTCTAGCCGGGGAGCTGTTTTTT

j_gene: TRBJ2-1
d_gene: TRBD1
abundance: -
len: 14
v_gene: TRBV19
CDR3aa: CASSPGQGFNEQFF
CDR3nt: TGTGCCAGTAGTCCGGGACAGGGGTTCAATGAGCAGTTCTTC

j_gene: TRBJ1-2
d_gene: -
abundance: -
len: 19
v_gene: TRBV4-1
CDR3aa: CASSQPGILVRSFKYGYTF
CDR3nt: TGCGCCAGCAGCCAACCCGGGATTCTCGTCAGGTCCTTTAAGTATGGCTACACCTTC

j_gene: TRBJ1-4
d_gene: -
abundance: -
len: 16
v_gene: TRBV5-1
CDR3aa: CASCPGNTGLGEKLFF
CDR3nt: TGCGCCAGCTGTCCGGGTAATACAGGGTTAGGAGAAAAACTGTTTTTT

j_gene: TRBJ2-1
d_gene: TRBD2
abundance: -
len: 16
v_gene: TRBV28
CDR3aa: CASSSPTTSGSNEQFF
CDR3nt: TGTGCCAGCAGTTCCCCTACGACTAGCGGGAGCAATGAGCAGTTCTTC

j_gene: TRBJ2-7
d_gene: TRBD2
abundance: -
len: 15
v_gene: TRBV28
CDR3aa: CASRSSGRSSYEQYF
CDR3nt: TGTGCCAGCAGATCTAGCGGGAGGAGCTCCTACGAGCAGTACTTC

j_gene: TRBJ1-2
d_gene: -
abundance: -
len: 11
v_gene: TRBV29-1
CDR3aa: CTIRGGKGYTF
CDR3nt: TGCACCATCCGAGGGGGTAAAGGCTACACCTTC

j_gene: TRBJ2-2
d_gene: -
abundance: -
len: 14
v_gene: TRBV5-1
CDR3aa: CASRRDLGAGELFF
CDR3nt: TGCGCCAGCAGAAGGGACCTCGGGGCCGGGGAGCTGTTTTTT

j_gene: TRBJ2-1
d_gene: TRBD2
abundance: -
len: 16
v_gene: TRBV7-9
CDR3aa: CASSSISGPPFNEQFF
CDR3nt: TGTGCCAGCAGCTCAATTAGCGGGCCACCTTTCAATGAGCAGTTCTTC

j_gene: TRBJ2-7
d_gene: TRBD1
abundance: -
len: 13
v_gene: TRBV6-4
CDR3aa: CASSVGQGDEQYF
CDR3nt: TGTGCCAGCAGTGTCGGACAGGGGGACGAGCAGTACTTC

j_gene: TRBJ2-2
d_gene: -
abundance: -
len: 17
v_gene: TRBV5-5
CDR3aa: CASSLSGTSINTGELFF
CDR3nt: TGTGCCAGCAGCTTGTCCGGGACAAGCATTAACACCGGGGAGCTGTTTTTT

j_gene: TRBJ2-7
d_gene: -
abundance: -
len: 11
v_gene: TRBV28
CDR3aa: CASMSPYEQYF
CDR3nt: TGTGCCAGCATGTCCCCCTACGAGCAGTACTTC

j_gene: TRBJ2-2
d_gene: TRBD2
abundance: -
len: 16
v_gene: TRBV5-1
CDR3aa: CASTMASGKRTGELFF
CDR3nt: TGCGCCAGCACCATGGCTAGCGGGAAGCGCACCGGGGAGCTGTTTTTT

j_gene: TRBJ2-5
d_gene: -
abundance: once
len: 14
v_gene: TRBV27
CDR3aa: CASSPQDQGETQYF
CDR3nt: TGTGCCAGCAGTCCCCAGGACCAGGGAGAGACCCAGTACTTC

j_gene: TRBJ2-7
d_gene: TRBD1
abundance: once
len: 13
v_gene: TRBV5-5
CDR3aa: CAGSRQGWGEQYF
CDR3nt: TGTGCCGGATCTCGACAGGGTTGGGGCGAGCAGTACTTC

j_gene: TRBJ1-1
d_gene: TRBD1
abundance: -
len: 11
v_gene: TRBV20-1
CDR3aa: CSARGTGEAFF
CDR3nt: TGCAGTGCTAGAGGGACAGGGGAAGCTTTCTTT

j_gene: TRBJ1-2
d_gene: -
abundance: -
len: 15
v_gene: TRBV6-1
CDR3aa: CASSAGRVGLYGYTF
CDR3nt: TGTGCCAGCAGTGCGGGCAGGGTGGGACTCTATGGCTACACCTTC

j_gene: TRBJ2-1
d_gene: TRBD2
abundance: -
len: 17
v_gene: TRBV5-1
CDR3aa: CASSLPLAGDNYNEQFF
CDR3nt: TGCGCCAGCAGCTTGCCACTAGCGGGAGACAACTACAATGAGCAGTTCTTC

j_gene: TRBJ2-1
d_gene: TRBD2
abundance: -
len: 14
v_gene: TRBV29-1
CDR3aa: CSVETSGMGNEQFF
CDR3nt: TGCAGCGTTGAAACTAGCGGGATGGGGAATGAGCAGTTCTTC

j_gene: TRBJ2-3
d_gene: -
abundance: -
len: 14
v_gene: TRBV28
CDR3aa: CASSLLTFADTQYF
CDR3nt: TGTGCCAGCAGTTTATTAACTTTCGCAGATACGCAGTATTTT

j_gene: TRBJ2-7
d_gene: TRBD1
abundance: -
len: 14
v_gene: TRBV5-1
CDR3aa: CASNAGTGEIEQYF
CDR3nt: TGCGCCAGCAACGCCGGGACAGGGGAGATCGAGCAGTACTTC

j_gene: TRBJ1-1
d_gene: -
abundance: -
len: 13
v_gene: TRBV19
CDR3aa: CASSTRDGFEAFF
CDR3nt: TGTGCCAGTAGTACCCGGGACGGGTTTGAAGCTTTCTTT

j_gene: TRBJ1-2
d_gene: -
abundance: -
len: 16
v_gene: TRBV4-2
CDR3aa: CASSQASTQWAIGYTF
CDR3nt: TGTGCCAGCAGCCAAGCCTCTACGCAGTGGGCGATAGGCTACACCTTC